This is a list of T cell receptor beta chains from one sample in a study of cytomegalovirus exposure and HLA in healthy donors. This table comes from immunoSEQ multiplex PCR, and its TCRdb copy is limited to in-frame clones, with some not included. The repertoire has about 350,000 clones, 87% of them found once; the top ten carry approximately 1.1%. The sequenced sample was PBMCs. These receptors all come from a woman aged 25 to 45 in good health and CMV-seropositive. CDR3s include the opening cysteine and the closing phenylalanine or tryptophan. Each record gives: V gene, J gene, D gene, clone size, CDR3 DNA, CDR3 protein. The D gene is left open where the match is weak. Expanded clones are given a class, and other clones once, few, many or no size at all.

>TRBV6-5|TRBJ1-2|-|-
TGTGCCAGCAGACCTCGGGCTGGGGGTGGCTACACCTTC
CASRPRAGGGYTF
>TRBV5-1|TRBJ1-4|-|-
TGCGCCAGCAGCACCAGGGGCGGTTTAGATGAAAAACTGTTTTTT
CASSTRGGLDEKLFF
>TRBV9|TRBJ1-6|-|-
TGTGCCAGCAGCGTAGAAGTGAGGGCTAATTCACCCCTCCACTTT
CASSVEVRANSPLHF
>TRBV5-6|TRBJ2-7|-|-
TGTGCCAGCAGCTTCCGGGACCCAGGCTACGAGCAGTACTTC
CASSFRDPGYEQYF
>TRBV7-2|TRBJ1-4|-|-
TGTGCCAGCAGCTTAGGGCAGAATGAAAAACTGTTTTTT
CASSLGQNEKLFF
>TRBV27|TRBJ2-7|-|once
TGTGCCAGCAGTTTATCCGGTTGGTTAGGGCTTACCTACGAGCAGTACTTC
CASSLSGWLGLTYEQYF
>TRBV18|TRBJ2-2|-|once
TGTGCCAGCTCACCATTCGAGGGCGGGGAGCTGTTTTTT
CASSPFEGGELFF
>TRBV7-8|TRBJ1-1|-|-
TGTGCCAGCAGCTTAGACGAGGTGACTGAAGCTTTCTTT
CASSLDEVTEAFF
>TRBV11-2|TRBJ1-6|-|-
TGTGCCAGCAGCCTACCGGGGGGGGCGAATTCACCCCTCCACTTT
CASSLPGGANSPLHF
>TRBV10-2|TRBJ1-4|TRBD1|-
TGCGCCAGCAGTGAGAGGACCGGGACAGGGGTAGAAAAACTGTTTTTT
CASSERTGTGVEKLFF
>TRBV5-6|TRBJ1-2|-|few
TGTGCCAGCAGGGACAGTATTCGCTATGGCTACACCTTC
CASRDSIRYGYTF
>TRBV2|TRBJ2-3|TRBD2|-
TGTGCCAGCAGTGAAAGGGGCGGGAGGGCTAGCACAGATACGCAGTATTTT
CASSERGGRASTDTQYF
>TRBV7-6|TRBJ1-4|-|-
TGTGCCAGCAGCTCCCCCCTAGACAGGAACAGGGAAAAACTGTTTTTT
CASSSPLDRNREKLFF
>TRBV9|TRBJ2-3|-|-
TGTGCCAGCAGCGTAGCGGTCGGCACAGATACGCAGTATTTT
CASSVAVGTDTQYF
>TRBV7-6|TRBJ2-1|-|-
TGTGCCAGCAGCCAACTTGGGGGACTTGTTTTGAATGAGCAGTTCTTC
CASSQLGGLVLNEQFF
>TRBV7-6|TRBJ1-4|-|once
TGTGCCAGCAGCTCCATCTTGGGTGCAACTAATGAAAAACTGTTTTTT
CASSSILGATNEKLFF
>TRBV2|TRBJ2-7|-|once
TGTGCCAGCAGTGGCATACAGGCTAGCGAGCAGTACTTC
CASSGIQASEQYF
>TRBV5-1|TRBJ2-3|TRBD2|-
TGCGCCAGCAGCGCGCCTGGCCTAGCGGTCGACACAGATACGCAGTATTTT
CASSAPGLAVDTDTQYF
>TRBV28|TRBJ1-1|TRBD1|-
TGTGCCAGCAGACAGACAGGGGAGAACACTGAAGCTTTCTTT
CASRQTGENTEAFF
>TRBV6-1|TRBJ2-2|TRBD1|-
TGTGCCACCTACGACAGGGCCAACACCGGGGAGCTGTTTTTT
CATYDRANTGELFF
>TRBV7-3|TRBJ2-3|TRBD2|-
TGTGCCAGCAGCGCGCTAGCGGGGGCGGCCACAGATACGCAGTATTTT
CASSALAGAATDTQYF
>TRBV7-2|TRBJ2-3|-|-
TGTGCCAGCAAGGGGGGTATCACAGATACGCAGTATTTT
CASKGGITDTQYF
>TRBV7-2|TRBJ2-7|TRBD1|once
TGTGCCAGCAGCTTAGCCCCAGGGGGGCAGTACTTC
CASSLAPGGQYF
>TRBV19|TRBJ2-7|TRBD1|-
TGTGCCAGTAGGGAAGGGGGCGCCGAGCAGTACTTC
CASREGGAEQYF
>TRBV4-1|TRBJ2-2|-|-
TGCGCCAGCAGCCAAGTCTCGGGAAAGGGGACCGGGGAGCTGTTTTTT
CASSQVSGKGTGELFF
>TRBV11-2|TRBJ2-7|-|-
TGTGCCAGCAGCCCCAGGACAGAAGGCGAGCAGTACTTC
CASSPRTEGEQYF
>TRBV27|TRBJ1-4|-|-
TGTGCCAGCAGGGCGACAAGTTCAACTAATGAAAAACTGTTTTTT
CASRATSSTNEKLFF
>TRBV7-8|TRBJ2-5|-|-
TGTGCCAGCAGGGGGAGACAAGAGACCCAGTACTTC
CASRGRQETQYF
>TRBV29-1|TRBJ2-7|-|-
TGCAGCGTTGAATCCTCTGGACCTAACTACTCCTACGAGCAGTACTTC
CSVESSGPNYSYEQYF
>TRBV19|TRBJ1-5|-|few
TGTGCCATTGGGCAGGGTCCCCAGCCCCAGCATTTT
CAIGQGPQPQHF
>TRBV27|TRBJ2-5|-|once
TGTGCCAGCACGGGGGGCGCAGGGGAGACCCAGTACTTC
CASTGGAGETQYF
>TRBV7-6|TRBJ1-1|-|once
TGTGCCAGCAGCCCGGACGGCACTGAAGCTTTCTTT
CASSPDGTEAFF
>TRBV7-9|TRBJ2-7|-|-
TGTGCCAGCAGCTTAGAAGGGGGGATTCACGAGCAGTACTTC
CASSLEGGIHEQYF
>TRBV9|TRBJ2-4|-|-
TGTGCCAGCAGCAGGGACAAAAACATTCAGTACTTC
CASSRDKNIQYF
>TRBV19|TRBJ2-5|-|-
TGTGCCAGTAGTATAGGGTTCGGTGTCGGGGAGACCCAGTACTTC
CASSIGFGVGETQYF
>TRBV6-1|TRBJ2-7|TRBD2|-
TGTGCCAGCAGTGGGGGACTAAGGGCTGGGGAGCTACTCTCCTACGAGCAGTACTTC
CASSGGLRAGELLSYEQYF
>TRBV28|TRBJ2-4|-|once
TGTGCCAGCAGTTTGGCGGGGGCGAAAAACATTCAGTACTTC
CASSLAGAKNIQYF
>TRBV6-1|TRBJ2-3|TRBD2|-
TGTGCCAGCAGTGAGGGGCGGGGGGGACGCACAGATACGCAGTATTTT
CASSEGRGGRTDTQYF
>TRBV4-1|TRBJ2-3|-|-
TGCGCCAGTGGAGCCTTTCGCACAGATACGCAGTATTTT
CASGAFRTDTQYF
>TRBV28|TRBJ2-6|-|-
TGTGCCAGCAGCCCTCAAGGGTCTGGGGCCAACGTCCTGACTTTC
CASSPQGSGANVLTF
>TRBV19|TRBJ2-7|TRBD2|-
TGTGCCAGTAGTCCCCTGACTAGCGGGAGTAATGCCTACGAGCAGTACTTC
CASSPLTSGSNAYEQYF
>TRBV7-8|TRBJ1-1|-|-
TGTGCCAGCAGCCGAGGGGGGGCTGAAGCTTTCTTT
CASSRGGAEAFF
>TRBV11-2|TRBJ2-2|-|few
TGTGCCAGCAGCTTGACAGGCGGGGAGCTGTTTTTT
CASSLTGGELFF
>TRBV7-9|TRBJ2-2|-|-
TGTGCCAGCAGCCCCCGACTGGCGGGGAACACCGGGGAGCTGTTTTTT
CASSPRLAGNTGELFF
>TRBV5-1|TRBJ2-3|-|-
TGCGCCAGCAGCTTGGGGGACCCCACAGATACGCAGTATTTT
CASSLGDPTDTQYF
>TRBV27|TRBJ2-7|-|-
TGTGCCAGCTCCCCCTTGGGGGGAAACCACGAGCAGTACTTC
CASSPLGGNHEQYF
>TRBV13|TRBJ2-1|-|-
TGTGCCAGCAGCTTATCTCCGGGCCTTGCCTACAATGAGCAGTTCTTC
CASSLSPGLAYNEQFF
>TRBV30|TRBJ2-1|TRBD1|-
TGTGCCTGGAGCCCGGGACAGGGGAGGGTCTTC
CAWSPGQGRVF
>TRBV7-3|TRBJ2-3|-|-
TGTGCCAGCAGCTTGTTGGTGGCGGATACGCAGTATTTT
CASSLLVADTQYF
>TRBV27|TRBJ1-2|-|once
TGTGCCAGCAGTTTCCGGGCGGACCCTGGCTATGGCTACACCTTC
CASSFRADPGYGYTF
>TRBV28|TRBJ2-7|-|-
TGTGCCAGCAGTTCATCACCGGGGCTCGGCGAGCAGTACTTC
CASSSSPGLGEQYF
>TRBV7-2|TRBJ2-7|-|-
TGTGCCAGCAGCTTAACCACGGACTTCTCCTACGAGCAGTACTTC
CASSLTTDFSYEQYF
>TRBV5-4|TRBJ1-2|-|-
TGTGCCAGCAGCTTGGCCTCGACAGATCCACGCCTCTATGGCTACACCTTC
CASSLASTDPRLYGYTF